The rows below give T cell receptor beta chains drawn from one sample of a study of shared clonotypes between healthy human individuals. Generated by immunoSEQ multiplex PCR, the TCRdb table keeps only in-frame clones and is missing some. The sample carries about 2.2 million clones, just under 95% recorded once. The sample consisted of naive CD8+ T cells from PBMCs. These receptor sequences come from a man between 18 and 35 years old in good health. Some clones in this sample may be carry-over from other donors' samples. The CDR3 runs from the conserved cysteine through the conserved F or W. Each record gives: D gene, clone size, V gene, J gene, CDR3 DNA, CDR3 protein. D genes are given only for firm matches. Clone size is shown for a subset of rows, as once, few, many or a class of expanded clone.

d_call: NA; clone_size: NA; v_call: TRBV6-7; j_call: TRBJ1-5; cdr3_nt: TGTGCCAGTGGGGATCCTTTCAGAAGCAATCAGCCCCAGCATTTT; cdr3_aa: CASGDPFRSNQPQHF
d_call: NA; clone_size: NA; v_call: TRBV6-1; j_call: TRBJ2-5; cdr3_nt: TGTGCCAGCAGTGAACTTGTCAGGGGACGGGGCCAAGAGACCCAGTACTTC; cdr3_aa: CASSELVRGRGQETQYF
d_call: NA; clone_size: NA; v_call: TRBV19; j_call: TRBJ1-5; cdr3_nt: TGTGCCAGTAGTATAGATGGGCATTCAAGCAATCAGCCCCAGCATTTT; cdr3_aa: CASSIDGHSSNQPQHF
d_call: NA; clone_size: NA; v_call: TRBV19; j_call: TRBJ2-1; cdr3_nt: TGTGCCAGTAGTCCCCGCGGCGGGTTATCCTACAATGAGCAGTTCTTC; cdr3_aa: CASSPRGGLSYNEQFF
d_call: TRBD1; clone_size: NA; v_call: TRBV5-1; j_call: TRBJ1-6; cdr3_nt: TGCGCCAGCAGCGGTGGGACAGGGGCCAATTCACCCCTCCACTTT; cdr3_aa: CASSGGTGANSPLHF
d_call: TRBD1; clone_size: NA; v_call: TRBV6-6; j_call: TRBJ1-1; cdr3_nt: TGTGCCAGCAGTAACCGGGACAGGCATTACGAAGCTTTCTTT; cdr3_aa: CASSNRDRHYEAFF
d_call: NA; clone_size: few; v_call: TRBV6-5; j_call: TRBJ1-2; cdr3_nt: TGTGCCAGCAGTGTCGACAGAGCCGACTATGGCTACACCTTC; cdr3_aa: CASSVDRADYGYTF
d_call: NA; clone_size: NA; v_call: TRBV15; j_call: TRBJ1-5; cdr3_nt: TGTGCCACCAGCAGAGAGGGGACACCAAATCAGCCCCAGCATTTT; cdr3_aa: CATSREGTPNQPQHF
d_call: NA; clone_size: NA; v_call: TRBV19; j_call: TRBJ2-1; cdr3_nt: TGTGCCAGCGCCCCCAGGGAGAGGATGAATGAGCAGTTCTTC; cdr3_aa: CASAPRERMNEQFF
d_call: NA; clone_size: NA; v_call: TRBV27; j_call: TRBJ2-3; cdr3_nt: TGTGCCAGCAGTCCACTCAGGACAGATACGCAGTATTTT; cdr3_aa: CASSPLRTDTQYF
d_call: NA; clone_size: NA; v_call: TRBV19; j_call: TRBJ2-1; cdr3_nt: TGTGCCAGTAGTATAATGAGCGTTCGGGCCTACAATGAGCAGTTCTTC; cdr3_aa: CASSIMSVRAYNEQFF
d_call: TRBD1; clone_size: NA; v_call: TRBV6-1; j_call: TRBJ1-1; cdr3_nt: TGTGCCAGCAGTGAAGCTGACAGGGGGCACTTGAACACTGAAGCTTTCTTT; cdr3_aa: CASSEADRGHLNTEAFF
d_call: TRBD1; clone_size: NA; v_call: TRBV27; j_call: TRBJ1-2; cdr3_nt: TGTGCCAGCAGTTTAGTACAGGGGAACTACACCTTC; cdr3_aa: CASSLVQGNYTF
d_call: NA; clone_size: NA; v_call: TRBV7-9; j_call: TRBJ2-7; cdr3_nt: TGTGCCAGCAGCGAAACCCGCGCCGAGCAGTACTTC; cdr3_aa: CASSETRAEQYF
d_call: NA; clone_size: NA; v_call: TRBV27; j_call: TRBJ1-5; cdr3_nt: TGTGCCAGCAGCCGACAGATCAATCAGCCCCAGCATTTT; cdr3_aa: CASSRQINQPQHF
d_call: NA; clone_size: NA; v_call: TRBV5-8; j_call: TRBJ2-1; cdr3_nt: TGTGCCAGCAGCTTGGCGGGAAATTCCTACAATGAGCAGTTCTTC; cdr3_aa: CASSLAGNSYNEQFF
d_call: TRBD2; clone_size: NA; v_call: TRBV7-2; j_call: TRBJ2-1; cdr3_nt: TGTGCCAGCACCCTCCCCGGGACTAGCCACAATGAGCAGTTCTTC; cdr3_aa: CASTLPGTSHNEQFF
d_call: NA; clone_size: NA; v_call: TRBV6-5; j_call: TRBJ2-1; cdr3_nt: TGTGCCAGCAGTTACAGGGCAGAGTTACTCTATGAGCAGTTCTTC; cdr3_aa: CASSYRAELLYEQFF
d_call: NA; clone_size: NA; v_call: TRBV12-2; j_call: TRBJ2-3; cdr3_nt: TGTGCAAGTCGCTTAGGCGGAATAGCTAGCGGGAGTTATCCAGATACGCAGTATTTT; cdr3_aa: CASRLGGIASGSYPDTQYF
d_call: NA; clone_size: NA; v_call: TRBV2; j_call: TRBJ2-5; cdr3_nt: TGTGCCAGCAGCCCCGGGTGGGGATTGGAGGAGACCCAGTACTTC; cdr3_aa: CASSPGWGLEETQYF
d_call: NA; clone_size: few; v_call: TRBV5-6; j_call: TRBJ2-2; cdr3_nt: TGTGCCAGCAGCTTGGAACTGGGCGGGGAGCTGTTTTTT; cdr3_aa: CASSLELGGELFF
d_call: NA; clone_size: NA; v_call: TRBV5-5; j_call: TRBJ2-7; cdr3_nt: TGTGCCAGCAGCCCTCCCATGGCCCAGGGTAAATTTACCTACGAGCAGTACTTC; cdr3_aa: CASSPPMAQGKFTYEQYF
d_call: TRBD2; clone_size: NA; v_call: TRBV27; j_call: TRBJ2-7; cdr3_nt: TGTGCCAGCACCCCTTCTAGCGGGGACCTCTCCTACGAGCAGTACTTC; cdr3_aa: CASTPSSGDLSYEQYF
d_call: TRBD2; clone_size: NA; v_call: TRBV5-1; j_call: TRBJ2-7; cdr3_nt: TGCGCCAGCAGCTCCCAAGCCCCCGGGACTAGCGGGTACGAGCAGTACTTC; cdr3_aa: CASSSQAPGTSGYEQYF
d_call: TRBD1; clone_size: NA; v_call: TRBV29-1; j_call: TRBJ1-2; cdr3_nt: TGCAGCGTGATAGGACAGGGCTTGAGTGGCTACACCTTC; cdr3_aa: CSVIGQGLSGYTF
d_call: NA; clone_size: NA; v_call: TRBV19; j_call: TRBJ1-5; cdr3_nt: TGTGCCAGTAGCCTAGCACAGGCGGTTAGCAATCAGCCCCAGCATTTT; cdr3_aa: CASSLAQAVSNQPQHF
d_call: NA; clone_size: NA; v_call: TRBV4-1; j_call: TRBJ2-4; cdr3_nt: TGCGCCAGCAGGTCGGGGGGCGCGGGTGGCAAAAACATTCAGTACTTC; cdr3_aa: CASRSGGAGGKNIQYF
d_call: NA; clone_size: NA; v_call: TRBV6-1; j_call: TRBJ2-3; cdr3_nt: TGTGCCAGCAGTGAATATGTGGGGATGGGCACAGATACGCAGTATTTT; cdr3_aa: CASSEYVGMGTDTQYF
d_call: NA; clone_size: NA; v_call: TRBV9; j_call: TRBJ2-7; cdr3_nt: TGTGCCAGCAGCGCCCCAGGCTACGAGCAGTACTTC; cdr3_aa: CASSAPGYEQYF
d_call: TRBD2; clone_size: NA; v_call: TRBV5-1; j_call: TRBJ2-1; cdr3_nt: TGCGCCAGCAGCTATAGCGGGAACGATTACAATGAGCAGTTCTTC; cdr3_aa: CASSYSGNDYNEQFF
d_call: NA; clone_size: NA; v_call: TRBV11-3; j_call: TRBJ2-3; cdr3_nt: TGTGCCAGCAGCTTAGCTAACACAGATACGCAGTATTTT; cdr3_aa: CASSLANTDTQYF
d_call: NA; clone_size: NA; v_call: TRBV9; j_call: TRBJ2-5; cdr3_nt: TGTGCCAGCAGCGTAACTGGTGGTCGGTACCAAGAGACCCAGTACTTC; cdr3_aa: CASSVTGGRYQETQYF